These 9 T cell receptor beta chains were all obtained from the same sample, sequenced in a study of PD-1 blockade in classical Hodgkin lymphoma. The time point here: cycle 4 day 1 (C4D1), after about 6 weeks of nivolumab. Each patient's relapse followed autologous stem cell transplantation, and brentuximab vedotin exposure varied. Measured with immunoSEQ multiplex PCR; TCRdb has only the in-frame clones, and not every one. Of some 13,000 clones listed, roughly 80% are singletons. The sample here was peripheral blood mononuclear cells (PBMCs), taken before the fourth cycle of nivolumab. These receptors all stem from a human donor with classical Hodgkin lymphoma.

The rearrangement joins TRBV28 to TRBJ2-3; no clear D. This CDR3 contains 12 residues. V lost 5 bases, J lost 0 bases, and 3 bases lay in between. Germline V gene sequence: CDR1 MDHEN, CDR2 SYDVKM. The CDR3 protein is CASSDSTDTQYF. The DNA of the CDR3 is TGTGCCAGCAGTGATAGCACAGATACGCAGTATTTT.

The rearrangement links TRBV5-1 to TRBJ1-1; 9 nucleotides match TRBD1. The CDR3 is 14 amino acids. CDR1 is SGHRS and CDR2 is YFSETQ in the germline V gene. J gave up 6 bases and V 4 bases, and 7 bases lay outside the gene matches. Here the CDR3 reads CASSQGQGRSEAFF. CDR3 nucleotides: TGCGCCAGCAGCCAAGGACAGGGGAGGTCTGAAGCTTTCTTT.

In this sample, this clone turned up a few times. The CDR3 DNA reads as TGTGCCAGCAGCCCCGGGACAGGGGAACACAATGAGCAGTTCTTC. Translated: CASSPGTGEHNEQFF. The V call is TRBV6-4, the J call TRBJ2-1; 10 nucleotides line up with TRBD1. The V segment lost 6 bases and the J segment 5 bases; nucleotides outside the gene matches: 7. Germline V gene sequence: CDR1 MRHNA, CDR2 SNTAGT. This CDR3 is 15 amino acids long.

The sample holds one count of this clone. The rearrangement joins TRBV9 to TRBJ2-3; TRBD2 matches 9 bases. Germline V lookup: CDR1 SGDLS, CDR2 YYNGEE. The CDR3 has 15 amino acids. V was clipped by 4 bases and J by 4 bases; unmatched bases: 7. The CDR3 bases are TGTGCCAGCAGCAAATATAGCGGGGGCCCAGATACGCAGTATTTT. This gives the protein CASSKYSGGPDTQYF.

The V gene is TRBV19, the J gene TRBJ1-1; tentatively, D is TRBD1 (5 bases). Per germline, CDR1 LNHDA and CDR2 SQIVND (reference sequence). V lost 6 bases and J 1 base, leaving 9 bases between the germline ends. This CDR3 has 13 residues. The CDR3 sequence: CASRRGGNTEAFF. The CDR3 bases are TGTGCCAGTAGGAGGGGAGGGAACACTGAAGCTTTCTTT.

The chain is built from TRBV13 and TRBJ2-3; D is perhaps TRBD1 or TRBD2 (5 bases each). V dropped 0 bases and J dropped 1 base, with 14 bases sitting between them. Looked up from germline, CDR1 is PRHDT and CDR2 is FYEKMQ (reference sequence). There are 17 residues in the CDR3. Here the CDR3 reads CASSLGYRQEGTDTQYF. CDR3 nucleotides: TGTGCCAGCAGCTTAGGCTACAGGCAGGAGGGCACAGATACGCAGTATTTT. The full variable domain, rest sourced from reference TRBV13 and TRBJ2-3, is AAGVIQSPRHLIKEKRETATLKCYPIPRHDTVYWYQQGPGQDPQFLISFYEKMQSDKGSIPDRFSAQQFSDYHSELNMSSLELGDSALYFCASSLGYRQEGTDTQYFGPGTRLTVL.

This chain connects TRBV5-6 to TRBJ1-2; D not certain. The CDR3 has 15 amino acids. CDR1 and CDR2 from the germline V gene are SGHDT and YYEEEE. V was shortened by 6 bases and J by 1 base, with 16 bases between the two germline ends. The CDR3 protein is CASTLDLGFNYGYTF. Written as DNA, the CDR3 is TGTGCCAGCACCCTGGATCTGGGATTTAACTATGGCTACACCTTC. Complete variable domain (other parts from reference TRBV5-6 and TRBJ1-2): DAGVTQSPTHLIKTRGQQVTLRCSPKSGHDTVSWYQQALGQGPQFIFQYYEEEERQRGNFPDRFSGHQFPNYSSELNVNALLLGDSALYLCASTLDLGFNYGYTFGSGTRLTVV.

The J gene is TRBJ2-7, the V gene TRBV6-5; D is perhaps TRBD2 (5 bases). Germline V CDR1 and CDR2: MNHEY, SVGAGI. The germline V and J ends were trimmed by 6 bases and 4 bases, with 19 bases remaining between them. The CDR3 length is 15 residues. The CDR3 region is CASSPYGVGAYEQYF. The CDR3 DNA reads TGTGCCAGCAGCCCCTACGGGGTAGGAGCGTACGAGCAGTACTTC.

This CDR3 is CASSPPGDEQFF. CDR3 DNA sequence: TGTGCCAGCAGTCCCCCGGGTGATGAGCAGTTCTTC. The J gene is TRBJ2-1, the V gene TRBV7-9, with unresolved D. Germline assignment: CDR1 SEHNR and CDR2 FQNEAQ (reference sequence). The CDR3 is made up of 12 amino acids. V lost 6 bases, J lost 8 bases, and 11 bases lay in between.